Below, 32 T cell receptor beta chains from the same sample are listed, as sequenced in a study of blood T cell repertoires in COVID-19. Sequencing was performed with immunoSEQ multiplex PCR; in TCRdb, only in-frame clones are kept and a portion is missing. The sample lists approximately 250,000 clones, around 80% occurring once. Input material: peripheral blood. These TCRs come from a human donor in a cohort sampled during active COVID-19.

The V gene is TRBV20-1, the J gene TRBJ2-5; D is unresolved. Germline V gives CDR1 DFQATT, CDR2 SNEGSKA (reference sequence). V dropped 2 bases and J dropped 5 bases, with 6 bases sitting between them. The CDR3 covers 11 residues. The CDR3 bases are TGCAGTGCTAGACCTTCCGAGACCCAGTACTTC. Translating it yields CSARPSETQYF.

J is TRBJ1-1 and V is TRBV27, with 7 bases that match TRBD1. V was clipped by 7 bases and J by 7 bases; unmatched bases: 15. This CDR3 has 15 residues. CDR1 MNHEY and CDR2 SMNVEV come from the germline V gene (reference sequence). The CDR3 region is CASTPSTGTVGEAFF. In DNA form, the CDR3 reads TGTGCCAGCACCCCTTCGACAGGGACAGTAGGTGAAGCTTTCTTT.

The rearrangement uses TRBV6-5 and TRBJ2-7, with 10 nucleotides matching TRBD1. The J segment lost 7 bases and the V segment lost 7 bases, leaving 10 bases of the junction unmatched. Germline CDR1 reads MNHEY; CDR2 reads SVGAGI. This CDR3 is 14 amino acids long. The CDR3 DNA sequence: TGTGCCAGCAACCGGGACAGGGGTATGGATGAGCAGTACTTC. Amino acid sequence: CASNRDRGMDEQYF.

V gene TRBV7-2 combines with J gene TRBJ2-3, with D possibly being TRBD1 (6 bases). This CDR3 has 12 residues. Germline CDR1 SGHTA, CDR2 FQGNSA. Trimming shortened V by 10 bases and J by 2 bases, and 10 bases separated the two germline ends. The CDR3 is CATQGLTDTQYF. The DNA of the CDR3 is TGTGCCACACAGGGCCTCACAGATACGCAGTATTTT.

The gene calls are TRBV7-8 and TRBJ2-4, with a tentative D call TRBD2 (5 bases). Germline loops: CDR1 SGHVS, CDR2 FQNEAQ. The CDR3 loop spans 15 amino acids. Trimming removed 0 bases from V and 1 base from J, with 7 bases in between. CDR3 protein: CASSLARAAKNIQYF. As DNA, the CDR3 is TGTGCCAGCAGCTTAGCGAGGGCCGCCAAAAACATTCAGTACTTC.

This chain joins TRBV23-1 and TRBJ2-1; D perhaps matches TRBD2 (5 bases). TRBV23-1 qualifies as an ORF whose function is uncertain. Trimming took off 0 bases at V and 14 bases at J, with 17 bases between the two ends. The CDR3 runs 14 residues. CDR3 in DNA: TGCGCCAGCAGTCAATCCGGGGTGTGCCGCTTAGAGTTCTTC. It is translated as CASSQSGVCRLEFF.

The rearrangement uses TRBV11-2 and TRBJ2-4; D is ambiguous. The CDR3 is 12 amino acids. Germline lookup yields CDR1 SGHAT and CDR2 FQNNGV. Trimming removed 1 base from V and 6 bases from J, with 4 bases in between. The CDR3 DNA sequence: TGTGCCAGCAGCTTAGCAGGAAACATTCAGTACTTC. It is translated as CASSLAGNIQYF.

A word on this clone: The junction does not match germline at one end; this may be a read error. V is TRBV19 and J is TRBJ2-7, with D possibly TRBD2 on 6 matching bases. The CDR3 is 14 residues long. From germline, CDR1 is LNHDA and CDR2 SQIVND (reference sequence). The CDR3 loop is CASSNLRMGGGHHF. The CDR3 DNA reads as TGTGCCAGTAGTAATTTGAGAATGGGAGGAGGACACCACTTC.

The V call is TRBV7-6, the J call TRBJ2-5; 7 bases match TRBD1. Germline V CDR1 and CDR2: SGHVS, FNYEAQ. Losses at the gene ends were 5 bases for V and 3 bases for J; bases not matched to a gene: 6. CDR3 length: 14 amino acids. The CDR3 DNA is TGTGCCAGCAGCGTCGGACAGGTGGAAGAGACCCAGTACTTC. Translated: CASSVGQVEETQYF.

This chain connects TRBV13 to TRBJ2-7, with 11 nucleotides matching TRBD2. The V gene's germline CDR1 is PRHDT and CDR2 FYEKMQ (reference sequence). V trimming: 3 bases; J trimming: 3 bases; junction bases outside the gene matches: 1. CDR3 size: 14 residues. CDR3 amino acids: CASSFLAGGYEQYF. Here the CDR3 DNA reads TGTGCCAGCAGCTTCCTAGCGGGGGGCTACGAGCAGTACTTC.

The chain joins TRBV5-1 to TRBJ2-3; 8 positions match TRBD2. CDR1 SGHRS and CDR2 YFSETQ come from the germline V gene. J gave up 4 bases and V 3 bases, and 7 bases lay outside the gene matches. The CDR3 extends over 15 amino acids. The CDR3 protein is CASSSRTSYADTQYF. The CDR3 DNA reads as TGCGCCAGCAGCTCACGGACTAGCTACGCAGATACGCAGTATTTT. The complete variable domain, with remaining parts taken from reference TRBV5-1 and TRBJ2-3, reads KAGVTQTPRYLIKTRGQQVTLSCSPISGHRSVSWYQQTPGQGLQFLFEYFSETQRNKGNFPGRFSGRQFSNSRSEMNVSTLELGDSALYLCASSSRTSYADTQYFGPGTRLTVL.

This chain joins TRBV18 and TRBJ2-7; weak D call: TRBD1 (6 bases). The ends were cut back, 7 bases at V and 5 bases at J, with 15 bases in the middle. From germline, CDR1 is KGHSH and CDR2 LQKENI. This CDR3 spans 13 amino acids. The CDR3 coding sequence is TGTGCCAGCTGGGGGTCAGGGGACCACGAGCAGTACTTC. The encoded protein is CASWGSGDHEQYF. Based on the CDR3 plus reference TRBV18 and TRBJ2-7, the full variable domain is NAGVMQNPRHLVRRRGQEARLRCSPMKGHSHVYWYRQLPEEGLKFMVYLQKENIIDESGMPKERFSAEFPKEGPSILRIQQVVRGDSAAYFCASWGSGDHEQYFGPGTRLTVT.

V usage is TRBV5-1 and J usage is TRBJ2-2; 7 bases line up with TRBD2. The CDR3 contains 16 residues. The germline gives CDR1 SGHRS, CDR2 YFSETQ. The trim removed 4 bases at V and 7 bases at J, leaving 13 bases unmatched. The CDR3 region is CASSASAGEYLGELFF. CDR3 nucleotides: TGCGCCAGCAGCGCCTCCGCGGGAGAATATCTCGGGGAGCTGTTTTTT. Complete variable domain (other parts from reference TRBV5-1 and TRBJ2-2): KAGVTQTPRYLIKTRGQQVTLSCSPISGHRSVSWYQQTPGQGLQFLFEYFSETQRNKGNFPGRFSGRQFSNSRSEMNVSTLELGDSALYLCASSASAGEYLGELFFGEGSRLTVL.

For the CDR3, the DNA is TGTGCCAGCAGACCAACTAGGGCTGCCACCGGGGAGCTGTTTTTT. Its protein is CASRPTRAATGELFF. This chain links TRBV7-2 with TRBJ2-2, with D perhaps matching TRBD2 (5 bases). The V gene lost 6 bases and the J gene lost 4 bases, with 15 bases spanning the gap. There are 15 residues in the CDR3. CDR1 SGHTA and CDR2 FQGNSA come from the germline V gene.

This clone was observed a few times. This rearrangement joins TRBV27 to TRBJ2-2, with D possibly matching TRBD1 (6 bases). The germline V gene encodes CDR1 MNHEY and CDR2 SMNVEV (reference sequence). This CDR3 region has 11 residues. The CDR3 sequence is CVRGDTGELFF. The CDR3 DNA reads as TGTGTCAGGGGAGACACCGGGGAGCTGTTTTTT.

The rearrangement joins TRBV5-1 to TRBJ2-7; the D is unclear. The germline V gene has CDR1 SGHRS and CDR2 YFSETQ. The CDR3 is made up of 14 amino acids. Trimming removed 0 bases at V and 0 bases at J, with 7 bases between. The CDR3 region is CASSLADNSYEQYF. CDR3 nucleotides: TGCGCCAGCAGCTTGGCCGACAACTCCTACGAGCAGTACTTC.

The rearrangement uses TRBV6-5 and TRBJ2-1, with 10 bases fitting TRBD2. Germline lookup yields CDR1 MNHEY and CDR2 SVGAGI. This CDR3 region has 14 residues. The trim removed 6 bases at V and 5 bases at J, leaving 4 bases unmatched. The CDR3, as DNA: TGTGCCAGCAGGGAGACTAGCGGGCACAATGAGCAGTTCTTC. Protein product: CASRETSGHNEQFF.

This chain links TRBV5-1 with TRBJ2-7; no definite D call. In germline, CDR1 is SGHRS, CDR2 YFSETQ. The CDR3 is 14 amino acids. The V and J ends lost 0 bases and 1 base respectively, with 8 bases between them. CDR3 nucleotide sequence: TGCGCCAGCAGCTTGGATACAAGATCCTACGAGCAGTACTTC. Protein: CASSLDTRSYEQYF.

This clone was detected ten times or more. The CDR3 here is CASSLRQGYSPLHF. In DNA form, the CDR3 reads TGTGCCAGCAGCCTTCGACAGGGGTATTCACCCCTCCACTTT. The chain joins TRBV5-5 to TRBJ1-6; 8 bases match TRBD1. J lost 8 bases, V lost 4 bases, and 5 bases had no gene match. The germline V gene encodes CDR1 SGHKS and CDR2 YYEKEE (reference sequence). The CDR3 totals 14 residues.

In this sample, this clone turned up a few times. J is TRBJ2-1 and V is TRBV6-2 or TRBV6-3, with a tentative D call TRBD1 (6 bases). The germline V gene encodes CDR1 MNHEY and CDR2 SVGEGT. Trimming removed 5 bases from V and 2 bases from J, with 13 bases in between. This CDR3 comprises 15 residues. The CDR3 DNA reads as TGTGCCAGCAGTGTTCACAGGGACGCCTACAATGAGCAGTTCTTC. The encoded protein is CASSVHRDAYNEQFF.

This clone has a single count. The gene calls are TRBV4-2 and TRBJ1-2, with D possibly matching TRBD1 (6 bases). There are 13 residues in the CDR3. V lost 1 base, J lost 5 bases, and 8 bases lay in between. The germline V gene has CDR1 LGHNA and CDR2 YNFKEQ. CDR3 sequence (DNA): TGTGCCAGCAGCCAAGGGGGGCTATATGGCTACACCTTC. This gives the protein CASSQGGLYGYTF.

The gene calls are TRBV7-2 and TRBJ2-7; 8 bases are shared with TRBD1. CDR3 length: 17 residues. Germline CDR1 and CDR2: SGHTA and FQGNSA. After removal of 0 bases from V and 9 bases from J, the junction contained 16 bases not matched to a gene. CDR3 coding DNA: TGTGCCAGCAGCTTAGCTACAACGGGACAGGTCCCGTGGGGGCAGTACTTC. Its translation: CASSLATTGQVPWGQYF.

The genes are TRBV10-3 and TRBJ2-2; TRBD2 agrees at 7 bases. CDR1 and CDR2 (germline): ENHRY, SYGVKD. The J segment lost 1 base and the V segment lost 5 bases, leaving 7 bases of the junction unmatched. The CDR3 runs 16 residues. The CDR3 loop is CAISPRDYQNTGELFF. DNA of the CDR3: TGTGCCATCAGTCCCCGGGACTACCAGAACACCGGGGAGCTGTTTTTT.

V usage is TRBV19 and J usage is TRBJ1-5; TRBD1 matches 8 bases. V was clipped by 0 bases and J by 7 bases; unmatched bases: 11. Germline V gives CDR1 LNHDA, CDR2 SQIVND (reference sequence). The CDR3 consists of 17 residues. The CDR3 region has the DNA TGTGCCAGTAGTATAGAGGGTCGCAGGGGGCTAGGGCAGCCCCAGCATTTT. Its translation is CASSIEGRRGLGQPQHF.

This chain connects TRBV7-9 to TRBJ2-7, with a weak D call TRBD1 (7 bases). V gave up 2 bases and J gave up 4 bases, with 21 bases separating them. The CDR3 loop spans 17 amino acids. CDR1 is SEHNR, CDR2 FQNEAQ, per germline (reference sequence). CDR3 DNA: TGTGCCAGCAGCTTAACTACGGGCGGCAGGGGGGTGTACGAGCAGTACTTC. This sequence encodes CASSLTTGGRGVYEQYF. Full variable domain (rest looked up from reference TRBV7-9 and TRBJ2-7): DTGVSQNPRHKITKRGQNVTFRCDPISEHNRLYWYRQTLGQGPEFLTYFQNEAQLEKSRLLSDRFSAERPKGSFSTLEIQRTEQGDSAMYLCASSLTTGGRGVYEQYFGPGTRLTVT.

This clone was detected only once. The CDR3 here is CASSLAGGTSGFSPLHF. In DNA form, the CDR3 reads TGTGCCAGCAGCTTGGCGGGGGGGACATCGGGTTTTTCACCCCTCCACTTT. The chain carries TRBV5-4 and TRBJ1-6; perhaps TRBD1 as D (6 bases). Trimming left V 0 bases short and J 9 bases short, with 19 bases between. Germline-derived CDR1 and CDR2 are SGHNT and YYREEE (reference sequence). The CDR3 totals 17 residues.

The rearrangement joins TRBV2 to TRBJ2-5; 7 positions match TRBD1. This CDR3 has 11 residues. Germline V gene data show CDR1 as SNHLY and CDR2 as FYNNEI. V trimming: 6 bases; J trimming: 7 bases; junction bases outside the gene matches: 2. In DNA, the CDR3 is TGTGCCAGCAGAAGACAGGGGACCCAGTACTTC. It specifies CASRRQGTQYF.

The J gene is TRBJ1-6, the V gene TRBV30; unclear D gene. V lost 7 bases and J 3 bases, leaving 16 bases between the germline ends. Germline V gene lookup returns CDR1 GTSNPN and CDR2 SVGIG (reference sequence). The CDR3 is 15 amino acids. The CDR3 DNA reads as TGTGCCTTCCTAAATAGACTCAACTATAATTCACCCCTCCACTTT. Translated, it gives CAFLNRLNYNSPLHF.

This rearrangement joins TRBV3-1 (or the pseudogene TRBV3-2) to TRBJ2-1, with TRBD2 matching over 13 bases. This CDR3 spans 17 amino acids. The J segment lost 7 bases and the V segment lost 4 bases, leaving 10 bases of the junction unmatched. Germline CDR1 and CDR2: LGHDT and YNNKEL (reference sequence). The CDR3 loop is CASSPRTSGSSRNEQFF. CDR3 nucleotide sequence: TGTGCCAGCAGCCCTAGGACTAGCGGGAGTAGCCGGAATGAGCAGTTCTTC.

A few counts support this clone. This chain joins TRBV5-1 and TRBJ2-4, with D perhaps TRBD2 (6 bases). Trimming pared 0 bases from V and 5 bases from J, leaving 12 bases between. The CDR3 length is 15 residues. Germline V gene sequence: CDR1 SGHRS, CDR2 YFSETQ. Here the CDR3 DNA reads TGCGCCAGCAGCTTGGAACCGGGAGTGGAAAACATTCAGTACTTC. It translates to CASSLEPGVENIQYF.

This chain links TRBV28 with TRBJ2-1; 7 positions agree with TRBD1. The CDR3 extends over 12 amino acids. Unmatched junction bases numbered 3, after V lost 4 bases and J lost 9 bases. CDR1 and CDR2 from the germline V gene are MDHEN and SYDVKM. This CDR3 is CASSYRGSEQFF. CDR3 nucleotides: TGTGCCAGCAGTTACAGGGGAAGTGAGCAGTTCTTC.

The V gene is TRBV19, the J gene TRBJ1-1; 11 bases are a match to TRBD1. Germline-derived CDR1 and CDR2 are LNHDA and SQIVND (reference sequence). V lost 4 bases to trimming and J lost 2 bases; unmatched junction nucleotides: 6. This CDR3 is 16 amino acids long. The DNA for the CDR3 is TGTGCCAGTAGTAGGACAGGGGGCCTGGAAAACACTGAAGCTTTCTTT. This sequence encodes CASSRTGGLENTEAFF.